This section outlines one T cell receptor beta chain sequence together with its context. V dropped 2 bases and J dropped 2 bases, with 12 bases sitting between them. This CDR3 is built from 16 residues. Unique molecular identifiers were used to barcode this TCRbeta library. TCRdb analysed the PCR reads with MiXCR anew, one entry per CDR3 protein. Among 100,000 or so distinct CDR3 sequences, less than 20% were seen once, and the ten largest hold less than 20%. The data stem from a study of T-cell reconstitution after alpha-beta-depleted transplantation in children. The chain uses TRBV12-3 or TRBV12-4 and TRBJ1-4; D possibly corresponds to TRBD1 (6 bases). The material sequenced was PBMCs, mostly from graft donor cells, taken 180 days after TCRalphabeta/CD19-depleted stem cell transplant. The receptor comes from a male patient between 2 and 15 years old who had a stem cell transplant for acute lymphoblastic leukemia, so the T cells may come from the graft donor. The CDR3 DNA sequence: TGTGCCAGCAGTTTACCCCGGACAGCTACTAATGAAAAACTGTTTTTT. Translation: CASSLPRTATNEKLFF.